This is a list of T cell receptor beta chains from one sample in a study of Graves' ophthalmopathy and Graves' hyperthyroidism. TCRdb fed the multiplex PCR reads into MiXCR, producing one record per CDR3 protein. The table lists almost 400,000 distinct CDR3 sequences, around 16% of them singletons. The sample taken for sequencing was peripheral blood. The receptors were sampled from a woman aged 18-29 years with Graves' ophthalmopathy. Each CDR3 is given with its conserved first and last residue. The D gene is left open where the match is weak. The size of a clone is reported for some rows only, either as once, few or many, or as a class for expanded clones.

many	.	TRBV20-1	TRBJ2-5	CSATHDRTQYF	TGCAGTGCTACTCATGACAGGACCCAGTACTTC
many	.	TRBV9	TRBJ2-2	CASSTPLAGTGELFF	TGTGCCAGCAGCACTCCCTTAGCAGGCACCGGGGAGCTGTTTTTT
many	TRBD1	TRBV29-1	TRBJ2-5	CSATGGGETQYF	TGCAGCGCTACAGGGGGCGGAGAGACCCAGTACTTC
many	.	TRBV20-1	TRBJ2-7	CSARDHEGLNEQYF	TGCAGTGCTAGAGATCACGAGGGGCTCAACGAGCAGTACTTC
many	TRBD2	TRBV20-1	TRBJ2-7	CSARDAGLAGDEQYF	TGCAGTGCTAGAGATGCCGGACTAGCGGGAGACGAGCAGTACTTC
.	.	TRBV6-2/TRBV6-3	TRBJ1-5	CASRGGGSYLPQHF	TGTGCCAGCAGGGGGGGGGGAAGCTACCTGCCCCAGCATTTT
many	TRBD1	TRBV6-2/TRBV6-3	TRBJ2-7	CASSYSDRGSYEQYF	TGTGCCAGCAGTTACTCGGACAGGGGATCCTACGAGCAGTACTTC
many	.	TRBV30	TRBJ2-7	CAWALGPYEQYF	TGTGCCTGGGCTCTCGGGCCGTACGAGCAGTACTTC
.	.	TRBV18	TRBJ2-7	CASSSIRGHENYEQYF	TGTGCCAGCTCATCAATTAGGGGACACGAGAACTACGAGCAGTACTTC
once	.	TRBV7-8	TRBJ1-6	CASSFSGTLSNSPLHF	TGTGCCAGCAGCTTCTCCGGGACACTCTCCAATTCACCCCTCCACTTT
many	TRBD2	TRBV12-3/TRBV12-4	TRBJ2-2	CASSPGGDGTGELFF	TGTGCCAGCAGCCCGGGAGGGGACGGCACCGGGGAGCTGTTTTTT
.	TRBD1	TRBV4-2	TRBJ1-2	CASSQDWVGQANYGYTF	TGTGCCAGCAGCCAAGACTGGGTCGGACAGGCTAACTATGGCTACACCTTC
many	TRBD1	TRBV12-3/TRBV12-4	TRBJ2-2	CASSLQGAVGELFF	TGTGCCAGCAGTTTACAGGGGGCGGTCGGGGAGCTGTTTTTT
few	.	TRBV28	TRBJ2-2	CASSPRALHNTGELFF	TGTGCCAGCAGTCCCCGCGCGCTCCACAACACCGGGGAGCTGTTTTTT
many	TRBD1	TRBV6-1	TRBJ2-2	CASSDRGTGELFF	TGTGCCAGCAGTGACAGGGGGACCGGGGAGCTGTTTTTT
many	TRBD1	TRBV12-5	TRBJ1-1	CASGFSPGGLMNTEAFF	TGTGCTAGTGGTTTTAGCCCAGGGGGCTTAATGAACACTGAAGCTTTCTTT
many	.	TRBV10-3	TRBJ2-5	CAIRNDRFQETQYF	TGTGCCATCAGGAACGACAGATTCCAAGAGACCCAGTACTTC
.	.	TRBV5-1	TRBJ1-2	CASSSQFRTVRFVSYTF	TGCGCCAGCAGCTCACAATTCCGGACGGTGCGATTTGTAAGCTACACCTTC
many	TRBD1	TRBV27	TRBJ1-5	CASSSRQGGYQPQHF	TGTGCCAGCAGTTCTAGACAGGGAGGCTATCAGCCCCAGCATTTT